The source of this T cell receptor beta chain is a study of T-cell memory formation after mild COVID-19. Study summary: For the most part, TCR clusters were specific to one donor.

From germline, CDR1 is MGHRA and CDR2 YSYEKL. Losses at the gene ends were 4 bases for V and 5 bases for J; bases not matched to a gene: 5. This CDR3 spans 14 amino acids. This clonotype was observed many times. What it binds is unknown. One entry per CDR3 protein results from TCRdb running MiXCR on the 5' RACE reads. The sample includes approximately 560,000 distinct CDR3 sequences, roughly 17% of them seen just once. Overall study findings and caveats: Day 15 to 85 contractors were CD4/CD8 balanced; later expanders leaned CD4+. Some clones that responded turned up in pre-infection memory, which suggests that cross-reactive memory joined in.

Sample: PBMCs or a T cell subset sorted from them (not recorded which). The sequence derives from an adult woman who had mild COVID-19 (a few samples of this study predate the infection). Cell type and time point are not known. The rearrangement joins TRBV4-1 to TRBJ2-5, with 9 positions matching TRBD2. The CDR3 DNA follows: TGCGCCAGCAGCCTAGCGGGAGCATGGGAGACCCAGTACTTC. It translates to CASSLAGAWETQYF.